This T cell receptor beta chain was identified in a study of vaccination effects on CD4 cells after COVID-19. Findings and limits, study-wide: Both infection-induced and vaccine-induced clones contracted markedly at late post-vaccination timepoints. The authors studied few convalescent patients and collected no early post-infection timepoints. Cross-reactivity toward common cold coronaviruses was confined to only 1 of 255 vaccine-induced clones in healthy vaccinees.

This clone has just one count. As yet, its antigen is unknown. Expansion with viral peptide pools was applied to antigen-specific CD4+ T cells by the ViraFEST assay prior to sequencing. After about 10 days in culture, the CD4+ T cells were isolated. Vaccine recipients, nucleocapsid antibody negative, had no prior SARS-CoV-2 infection. Roughly 1.9 million PBMC per well received about 9.8 IU/ml IL-2 and around 11 ug/ml peptides in culture. Sequencing used immunoSEQ multiplex PCR; TCRdb keeps in-frame clones, though not all of them. The sample yields roughly 20,000 clones, 65% to 85% seen once. CDR1 is SQVTM and CDR2 is ANQGSEA in the germline V gene. Trimming took 7 bases from V and 2 from J, leaving 12 bases between them. The CDR3 runs to 13 residues.

The gene calls are TRBV29-1 and TRBJ1-5; no clear D gene. The clonotype originates from a human donor who received a COVID-19 vaccine. The specimen was CD4+ T cells from PBMCs cultured with HCoV-NL63 spike peptides, collected before COVID-19 vaccination. The DNA of the CDR3 is TGCAGCGCCGCCCCGGACGGCAATCAGCCCCAGCATTTT. Its translation: CSAAPDGNQPQHF.